This T cell receptor (beta chain) was retrieved from a study of control samples from healthy donors and cancer patients. Assay used: immunoSEQ multiplex PCR; TCRdb lists only in-frame clones, some missing. This sample has 150,000 to 200,000 clones, with roughly 90% found just once. Germline CDR1 and CDR2: SSHAT and FNYEAQ (reference sequence). The V end was cut by 4 bases, the J end by 2 bases, with 8 bases between. This CDR3 has 13 residues. This clonotype was sampled from a man aged 25-45 years in good health. Sequencing was carried out using blood. The rearrangement uses TRBV7-7 and TRBJ1-1; D may be TRBD1 (5 bases). In DNA form, the CDR3 reads TGTGCCAGCAGCTGGACACCTAACACTGAAGCTTTCTTT. Translated, it gives CASSWTPNTEAFF.